This T cell receptor (beta chain) was sequenced in a study of glioma-infiltrating T cells. Study-level information: Dexamethasone exposure before glioma surgery was limited to six or fewer days.

Trimming stripped 5 bases from V and 6 bases from J, with 14 bases between. The CDR3 extends over 14 amino acids. Looked up from germline, CDR1 is SEHNR and CDR2 is FQNEAQ (reference sequence). Using RNA template, CDR3s of TCR alpha and beta were amplified with iRepertoire arm-PCR. Each CDR3 protein is one row after TCRdb ran MiXCR on the multiplex PCR reads. The sample has a few hundred thousand distinct CDR3 sequences; 35% to 45% are singletons. Study findings and constraints: Signature shared blood CDR3 motifs were enriched in low-divergence and depleted in high-divergence patients.

This clonotype was seen only a few times. Its antigen is not known. This rearrangement joins TRBV7-9 to TRBJ2-1, with TRBD1 as a possible D gene (5 bases). The sample taken for sequencing was glioma tissue, nonneoplastic brain tissue, or PBMCs (not recorded which). This clonotype originated in a human donor with low-grade glioma or glioblastoma, undergoing nonglioma brain surgery, or in good health (not recorded which). The CDR3 DNA is TGTGCCAGCAGCCGCATGGGGCGCCCCAATGAGCAGTTCTTC. This translates into CASSRMGRPNEQFF.